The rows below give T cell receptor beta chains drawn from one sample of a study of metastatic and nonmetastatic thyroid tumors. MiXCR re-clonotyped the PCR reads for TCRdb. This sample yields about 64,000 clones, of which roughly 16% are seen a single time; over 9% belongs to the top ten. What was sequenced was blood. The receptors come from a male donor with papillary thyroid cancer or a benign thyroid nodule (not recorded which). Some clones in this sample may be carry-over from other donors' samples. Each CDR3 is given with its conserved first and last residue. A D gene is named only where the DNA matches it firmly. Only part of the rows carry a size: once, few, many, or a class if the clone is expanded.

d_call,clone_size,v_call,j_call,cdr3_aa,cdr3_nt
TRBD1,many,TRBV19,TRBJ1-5,CASSPRTGGNQPQHF,TGTGCCAGTAGCCCCCGGACAGGCGGCAATCAGCCCCAGCATTTT
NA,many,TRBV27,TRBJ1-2,CASSFSPRNYGYTF,TGTGCCAGCAGTTTCTCTCCGAGGAACTATGGCTACACCTTC
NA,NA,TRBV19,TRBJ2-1,CATYQPRVHCEQFF,TGTGCCACCTATCAGCCCCGGGTTCACTGTGAGCAGTTCTTC
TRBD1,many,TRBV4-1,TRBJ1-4,CASSQAYRGRGEKLFF,TGCGCCAGCAGCCAGGCCTACAGGGGGCGCGGTGAAAAACTGTTTTTT
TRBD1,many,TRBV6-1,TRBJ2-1,CASNRQGSMFYEQFF,TGTGCCAGCAACAGACAGGGGTCGATGTTTTATGAGCAGTTCTTC
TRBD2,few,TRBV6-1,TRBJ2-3,CASIEFSGGAYTQYF,TGTGCCAGCATTGAATTTAGCGGGGGGGCATATACGCAGTATTTT
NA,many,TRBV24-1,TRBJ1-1,CATSDSVTAEAFF,TGTGCCACCAGTGATTCTGTGACAGCGGAAGCTTTCTTT
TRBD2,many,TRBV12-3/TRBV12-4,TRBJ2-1,CASSLGMGLAGEPYNEQFF,TGTGCCAGCAGTTTAGGAATGGGACTAGCGGGGGAACCCTACAATGAGCAGTTCTTC
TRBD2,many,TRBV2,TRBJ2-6,CASSPTSGVFSGANVLTF,TGTGCCAGCAGTCCCACTAGCGGGGTTTTCTCTGGGGCCAACGTCCTGACTTTC
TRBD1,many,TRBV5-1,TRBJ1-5,CASSSGQGASQPQHF,TGCGCCAGCAGCTCGGGACAGGGGGCCAGTCAGCCCCAGCATTTT